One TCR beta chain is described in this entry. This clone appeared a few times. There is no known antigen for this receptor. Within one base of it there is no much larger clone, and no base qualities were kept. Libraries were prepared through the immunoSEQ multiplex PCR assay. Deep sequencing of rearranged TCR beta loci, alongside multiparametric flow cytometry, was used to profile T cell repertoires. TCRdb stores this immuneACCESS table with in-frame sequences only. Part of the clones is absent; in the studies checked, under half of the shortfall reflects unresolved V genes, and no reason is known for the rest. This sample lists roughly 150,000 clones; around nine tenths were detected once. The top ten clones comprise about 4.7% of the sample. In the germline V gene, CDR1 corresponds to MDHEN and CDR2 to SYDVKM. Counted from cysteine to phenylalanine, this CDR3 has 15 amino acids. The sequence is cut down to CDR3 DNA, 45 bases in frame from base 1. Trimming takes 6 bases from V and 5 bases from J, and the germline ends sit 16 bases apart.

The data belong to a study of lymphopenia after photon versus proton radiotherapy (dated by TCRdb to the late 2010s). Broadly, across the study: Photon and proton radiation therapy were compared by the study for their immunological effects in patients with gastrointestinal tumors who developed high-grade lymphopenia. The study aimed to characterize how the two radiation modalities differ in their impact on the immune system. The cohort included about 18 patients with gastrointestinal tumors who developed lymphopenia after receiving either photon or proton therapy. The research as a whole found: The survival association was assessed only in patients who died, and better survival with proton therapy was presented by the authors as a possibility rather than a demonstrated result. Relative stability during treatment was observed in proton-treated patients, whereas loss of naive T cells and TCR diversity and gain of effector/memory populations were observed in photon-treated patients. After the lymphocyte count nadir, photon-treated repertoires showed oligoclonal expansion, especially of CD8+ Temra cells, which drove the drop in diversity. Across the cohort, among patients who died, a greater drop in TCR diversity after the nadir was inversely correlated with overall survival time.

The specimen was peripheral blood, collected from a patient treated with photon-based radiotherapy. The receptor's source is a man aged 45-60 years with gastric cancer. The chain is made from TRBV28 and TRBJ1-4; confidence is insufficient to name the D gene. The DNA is TGTGCCAGCAGAAAATATCGGGTAACGAATGAAAAACTGTTTTTT. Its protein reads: CASRKYRVTNEKLFF.